The 19 T cell receptor beta chains given below trace back to one sample, sequenced in a study of T cells in localized non-small cell lung cancer. The method was immunoSEQ multiplex PCR; TCRdb's version includes in-frame clones alone and lacks a portion of them. Here the sample spans 20,000 to 25,000 clones, less than 90% being singletons. Sequencing used PBMCs, obtained before any cancer treatment. These receptors were obtained from a man between 40 and 70 years old with stage II squamous cell lung carcinoma.

V and J are TRBV6-5 and TRBJ1-4; D not certain. Germline V gives CDR1 MNHEY, CDR2 SVGAGI. CDR3 length equals 14 residues. V was shortened by 4 bases and J by 7 bases, with 13 bases between the two germline ends. CDR3 in amino acids: CASSLREKGEKLFF. DNA for the CDR3: TGTGCCAGCAGTTTACGGGAGAAAGGTGAAAAACTGTTTTTT.

The V call is TRBV4-1, the J call TRBJ2-3; a weak D match, TRBD2 (5 bases). CDR3 length: 16 amino acids. Germline CDR1 reads MGHRA; CDR2 reads YSYEKL. V lost 2 bases and J 2 bases, leaving 14 bases between the germline ends. The DNA for the CDR3 is TGCGCCAGCAGCCAACGCGGACTGACTAACACAGATACGCAGTATTTT. Encoded protein: CASSQRGLTNTDTQYF.

By sample share, this clone is medium-sized. The gene calls are TRBV6-1 and TRBJ1-4; D is perhaps TRBD1 (5 bases). Between the trimmed V and J ends, which lost 4 bases and 3 bases, there was a span of 12 bases. The length of the CDR3 is 15 residues. Looked up from germline, CDR1 is MNHNS and CDR2 is SASEGT. The CDR3 loop reads CASSGRDAANEKLFF. As DNA, the CDR3 is TGTGCCAGCAGTGGCAGGGATGCAGCTAATGAAAAACTGTTTTTT.

The chain links TRBV9 to TRBJ2-1; D perhaps matches TRBD1 (6 bases). Trimming pared 4 bases from V and 6 bases from J, leaving 14 bases between. Germline V gives CDR1 SGDLS, CDR2 YYNGEE. This CDR3 region has 14 residues. The chain's CDR3 is CASSTMTGLNEQFF. DNA of the CDR3: TGTGCCAGCAGCACTATGACAGGACTCAATGAGCAGTTCTTC.

The chain combines TRBV19 with TRBJ2-1; D is undetermined. V lost 5 bases, J lost 4 bases, and 15 bases lay in between. The V gene's germline CDR1 is LNHDA and CDR2 SQIVND (reference sequence). The CDR3 runs 15 residues. DNA for the CDR3: TGTGCCAGTAGTCCAGACTCAGACATGTACAATGAGCAGTTCTTC. As protein: CASSPDSDMYNEQFF.

This rearrangement joins TRBV5-6 to TRBJ1-1; D not resolved. The CDR3 totals 14 residues. CDR1 SGHDT and CDR2 YYEEEE come from the germline V gene. Trimming took 6 bases from V and 0 from J, leaving 12 bases between them. The CDR3 nucleotides are TGTGCCAGCACCTCTTCGGCCCTGAACACTGAAGCTTTCTTT. Its protein product is CASTSSALNTEAFF.

Here the CDR3 DNA reads TGTGCCAGCTCACGGGACACGAACACTGAAGCTTTCTTT. Translated, it gives CASSRDTNTEAFF. The rearrangement links TRBV18 to TRBJ1-1, with D possibly TRBD1 on 6 matching bases. CDR1 and CDR2 (germline): KGHSH, LQKENI. The CDR3 is made up of 13 amino acids. Trimming removed 4 bases at V and 1 base at J, with 7 bases between.

The chain uses TRBV19 and TRBJ1-3; TRBD1 matches at 7 bases. With V trimmed by 3 bases and J by 0 bases, 2 bases remained unmatched. The germline V gene encodes CDR1 LNHDA and CDR2 SQIVND (reference sequence). This CDR3 has 15 amino acids. In nucleotides, the CDR3 is TGTGCCAGTAGTATGGACAGGAGCTCTGGAAACACCATATATTTT. It codes for CASSMDRSSGNTIYF.

The chain links TRBV28 to TRBJ2-1, with 11 nucleotides matching TRBD2. The J segment lost 9 bases and the V segment lost 6 bases, leaving 10 bases of the junction unmatched. Germline lookup yields CDR1 MDHEN and CDR2 SYDVKM. The CDR3 has 15 amino acids. The CDR3 DNA reads TGTGCCAGCAGGACGACTAGCGGGACGAACAGTGAGCAGTTCTTC. Amino acid sequence: CASRTTSGTNSEQFF.

This clone turned up a few times. The chain links TRBV4-3 to TRBJ1-3, with D uncertain. Germline V gene lookup returns CDR1 LGHNA and CDR2 YSLEER. The CDR3 consists of 15 residues. The V gene lost 1 base and the J gene lost 0 bases, with 7 bases spanning the gap. The CDR3 loop is CASSQGQTSGNTIYF. The CDR3 DNA reads as TGCGCCAGCAGCCAAGGGCAGACCTCTGGAAACACCATATATTTT.

The chain couples TRBV2 to TRBJ2-1; TRBD2 might be the D (5 bases). CDR1 and CDR2 from the germline V gene are SNHLY and FYNNEI. This CDR3 has 14 amino acids. The germline V and J ends were trimmed by 7 bases and 7 bases, with 17 bases remaining between them. CDR3 loop: CASITNRKRNEQFF. DNA for the CDR3: TGTGCCAGCATTACAAATCGTAAGCGGAATGAGCAGTTCTTC. Drawing the rest from reference TRBV2 and TRBJ2-1, the complete variable domain is EPEVTQTPSHQVTQMGQEVILRCVPISNHLYFYWYRQILGQKVEFLVSFYNNEISEKSEIFDDQFSVERPDGSNFTLKIRSTKLEDSAMYFCASITNRKRNEQFFGPGTRLTVL.

The chain employs TRBV28 and TRBJ1-2; 10 bases agree with TRBD1. The CDR3 runs to 13 residues. CDR1 and CDR2 from the germline V gene are MDHEN and SYDVKM. V dropped 5 bases and J dropped 7; count of bases not matched to a gene: 4. CDR3 DNA: TGTGCCAGCAGTCAGGGACAGGGGATTGGCTACACCTTC. Its protein product is CASSQGQGIGYTF.

The chain carries TRBV5-6 and TRBJ2-7; TRBD2 matches at 10 bases. The CDR3 totals 15 residues. CDR1 and CDR2 from the germline V gene are SGHDT and YYEEEE. V gave up 0 bases and J gave up 5 bases; unmatched junction bases: 5. The CDR3 region has the DNA TGTGCCAGCAGCTTGGTCCCTAGCGGGAGAAACGAGCAGTACTTC. Translation gives CASSLVPSGRNEQYF.

The CDR3 DNA sequence: TGCGCCAGCAGCCAAGATCCGGGAACAGGGTCCACTGAAGCTTTCTTT. Translated: CASSQDPGTGSTEAFF. V usage is TRBV4-3 and J usage is TRBJ1-1, with D perhaps TRBD1 (6 bases). V lost 0 bases, J lost 4 bases, and 15 bases lay in between. Germline CDR1 and CDR2: LGHNA and YSLEER. This CDR3 is 16 amino acids long.

The chain has TRBV15 and TRBJ2-5; D not certain. The germline CDR1 and CDR2 sequences are LNHNV and YYDKDF (reference sequence). The CDR3 consists of 13 residues. Trimming left V 5 bases short and J 4 bases short, with 11 bases between. The CDR3 loop is CATSLGEGETQYF. DNA of the CDR3: TGTGCCACCAGCCTCGGTGAAGGAGAGACCCAGTACTTC.

This clone was seen a few times. This same CDR3 is encoded by further DNA sequences in the sample. The chain has TRBV30 and TRBJ1-2, with D tentatively TRBD1 (5 bases). The germline V gene has CDR1 GTSNPN and CDR2 SVGIG (reference sequence). The CDR3 consists of 15 residues. Trimming stripped 4 bases from V and 4 bases from J, with 19 bases between. The CDR3 here is CAWIPGLPRAYGYTF. CDR3 DNA sequence: TGTGCCTGGATACCGGGACTCCCCCGGGCCTATGGCTACACCTTC.

This clone was seen a single time. V is TRBV5-6 and J is TRBJ1-1, with D possibly matching TRBD1 (6 bases). This CDR3 comprises 14 residues. CDR1 is SGHDT, CDR2 YYEEEE, per germline. Trimming pared 6 bases from V and 8 bases from J, leaving 20 bases between. The CDR3 sequence is CASILGGGAQEAFF. CDR3 bases: TGTGCCAGCATCCTGGGAGGGGGGGCGCAGGAAGCTTTCTTT.

The V gene is TRBV7-8, the J gene TRBJ1-1; a possible D gene is TRBD1 (5 bases). Germline assignment: CDR1 SGHVS and CDR2 FQNEAQ. The CDR3 totals 14 residues. The V and J ends lost 0 bases and 7 bases respectively, with 12 bases between them. The CDR3 loop is CASSLAETVIEAFF. The CDR3 region has the DNA TGTGCCAGCAGCTTAGCAGAGACAGTCATTGAAGCTTTCTTT.

The rearrangement uses TRBV15 and TRBJ1-5; D perhaps matches TRBD1 (5 bases). Trimming removed 5 bases at V and 2 bases at J, with 10 bases between. Germline V gives CDR1 LNHNV, CDR2 YYDKDF (reference sequence). The length of the CDR3 is 14 residues. The CDR3 region is CATSSWGGNQPQHF. In nucleotides, the CDR3 is TGTGCCACCAGCTCATGGGGCGGCAATCAGCCCCAGCATTTT.